Following are 7 T cell receptor beta chains from one sample sequenced in a study of shared clonotypes between healthy human individuals. Assay used: immunoSEQ multiplex PCR; TCRdb lists only in-frame clones, some missing. The sample records about 580,000 clones, about 98% being singletons. Naive-designated CD8 cells lacked CD45RO, were positively enriched for CCR7, and omitted terminally differentiated effector memory CD45RA+ cells. Sequences were obtained from naive CD8+ T cells sorted from blood. Every receptor here comes from a man aged 30-40 years in good health.

The V and J genes are TRBV30 and TRBJ2-1; the D gene could be TRBD1 or TRBD2 (5 bases each). Per germline, CDR1 GTSNPN and CDR2 SVGIG (reference sequence). V was shortened by 5 bases and J by 8 bases, with 19 bases between the two germline ends. This CDR3 spans 14 amino acids. The CDR3 nucleotides read TGTGCCTGGTCAGCAGGGCGAGGGGTCGATGAGCAGTTCTTC. It yields the protein CAWSAGRGVDEQFF.

The CDR3 loop reads CASSEELTSGWGEQYF. In nucleotides, the CDR3 is TGTGCCAGCAGTGAAGAATTAACTAGCGGGTGGGGGGAGCAGTACTTC. The V call is TRBV6-1, the J call TRBJ2-7; 9 bases agree with TRBD2. V trimming: 1 base; J trimming: 7 bases; junction bases outside the gene matches: 11. CDR3 length: 16 amino acids. Germline-derived CDR1 and CDR2 are MNHNS and SASEGT.

The chain uses TRBV4-1 and TRBJ1-5; no clear D. The CDR3 contains 14 residues. V was pared by 3 bases and J by 6 bases, with 12 bases between. From germline, CDR1 is MGHRA and CDR2 YSYEKL. CDR3 in amino acids: CASSHGPLGQPQHF. CDR3 sequence (DNA): TGCGCCAGCAGCCACGGTCCTCTGGGTCAGCCCCAGCATTTT.

The chain recombines TRBV27 with TRBJ2-1, with TRBD2 as a possible D gene (6 bases). Germline V CDR1 and CDR2: MNHEY, SMNVEV (reference sequence). This CDR3 comprises 16 residues. V was shortened by 4 bases and J by 9 bases, with 22 bases between the two germline ends. The CDR3 DNA follows: TGTGCCAGCAGTTATTCGACTAGTGGGCGGGAAATTGAGCAGTTCTTC. It is translated as CASSYSTSGREIEQFF.

This chain connects TRBV7-2 to TRBJ2-3; 9 nucleotides align to TRBD1. Germline values: CDR1 SGHTA, CDR2 FQGNSA. The V segment lost 4 bases and the J segment 4 bases; nucleotides outside the gene matches: 9. The CDR3 is 16 amino acids. The chain's CDR3 is CASSWGTGFRPDTQYF. CDR3 coding DNA: TGTGCCAGCAGCTGGGGGACAGGGTTCCGTCCAGATACGCAGTATTTT.

The rearrangement links TRBV15 to TRBJ1-5; D might be TRBD1 (6 bases). The CDR3 runs to 15 residues. Trimming left V 8 bases short and J 2 bases short, with 16 bases between. The germline V gene encodes CDR1 LNHNV and CDR2 YYDKDF (reference sequence). CDR3 bases: TGTGCCACCTCCGACAGGACGGGGGGCAATCAGCCCCAGCATTTT. Translating it yields CATSDRTGGNQPQHF.

This chain links TRBV28 with TRBJ2-5; no reliable D call. Germline V lookup: CDR1 MDHEN, CDR2 SYDVKM. CDR3 length equals 13 residues. V was shortened by 5 bases and J by 2 bases, with 9 bases between the two germline ends. For the CDR3, the DNA is TGTGCCAGCAGTCTAGTGATGCAAGAGACCCAGTACTTC. It yields the protein CASSLVMQETQYF.